These T cell receptor beta chains were read from a single sample in a study of T cells in Graves' hyperthyroidism and ophthalmopathy. TCRdb re-called the multiplex PCR reads with MiXCR, one entry per CDR3 protein. Among about 270,000 distinct CDR3 sequences listed, around 24% were seen once. The sequencing sample was made of blood. These receptors were collected from a woman aged 40 to 50 with Graves' ophthalmopathy. Each CDR3 is given with its conserved first and last residue. D genes are given only for firm matches. Size values are once, few and many counts, or a class for expanded clones, and some rows have none.

V	J	D	length	size	CDR3	DNA
TRBV10-1	TRBJ1-1	-	14	-	CASSETTTLGHAFF	TGCGCCAGCAGTGAGACGACGACATTAGGACATGCTTTCTTT
TRBV3-1	TRBJ1-1	-	12	many	CASRDPGTEAFF	TGTGCCAGCAGGGACCCGGGCACTGAAGCTTTCTTT
TRBV30	TRBJ1-5	-	17	many	CAWSPLGRDHSNQPQHF	TGTGCCTGGAGTCCACTGGGGAGGGACCATAGCAATCAGCCCCAGCATTTT
TRBV7-9	TRBJ2-5	TRBD1	16	many	CASSTIPGTGEETQYF	TGTGCCAGCAGCACTATTCCCGGGACAGGGGAAGAGACCCAGTACTTC
TRBV6-2/TRBV6-3	TRBJ2-7	TRBD1	19	many	CASSYFTAVRDRGRHEQYF	TGTGCCAGCAGTTACTTCACTGCGGTCCGGGACAGGGGGCGACACGAGCAGTACTTC
TRBV28	TRBJ2-1	-	14	many	CASSLSGMPNEQFF	TGTGCCAGCAGTTTATCGGGAATGCCGAATGAGCAGTTCTTC
TRBV10-3	TRBJ1-1	-	12	few	CAISESELQAFF	TGTGCCATCAGTGAGTCGGAATTGCAAGCTTTCTTT
TRBV12-3/TRBV12-4	TRBJ2-5	-	12	-	CASSFVRETQYF	TGTGCCAGCAGTTTCGTGCGGGAGACCCAGTACTTC
TRBV5-1	TRBJ2-7	TRBD1	14	many	CASSLDRGPYEQYF	TGCGCCAGCAGCTTGGACAGGGGACCCTACGAGCAGTACTTC
TRBV28	TRBJ1-1	TRBD1	15	many	CASRLQGAKNTEAFF	TGTGCCAGCAGGCTACAGGGGGCGAAGAACACTGAAGCTTTCTTT
TRBV7-9	TRBJ2-5	-	15	many	CASTPGTDHRETQYF	TGTGCCAGCACCCCTGGGACGGACCATCGGGAGACCCAGTACTTC
TRBV5-1	TRBJ2-2	TRBD2	15	few	CASRPTSGQDGELFF	TGCGCCAGCAGGCCTACTAGCGGGCAAGACGGGGAGCTGTTTTTT
TRBV6-2/TRBV6-3	TRBJ1-5	-	16	many	CASSYVQGHSNQPQHF	TGTGCCAGCAGTTACGTCCAGGGGCATAGCAATCAGCCCCAGCATTTT
TRBV28	TRBJ1-1	TRBD1	13	-	CASSAQGDTEAFF	TGTGCCAGCAGTGCACAGGGGGACACTGAAGCTTTCTTT
TRBV2	TRBJ1-2	TRBD1	14	many	CASSEQTGSGGYTF	TGTGCCAGCAGCGAGCAGACAGGGAGCGGGGGCTACACCTTC
TRBV3-1	TRBJ2-5	TRBD1	15	many	CASSYGQEVQETQYF	TGTGCCAGCAGTTACGGACAGGAGGTCCAAGAGACCCAGTACTTC
TRBV28	TRBJ2-5	TRBD2	15	many	CASSFRGTNQETQYF	TGTGCCAGCAGTTTTCGCGGGACTAACCAAGAGACCCAGTACTTC
TRBV4-1	TRBJ1-5	-	15	-	CASSLVPGNRQPQHF	TGCGCCAGCAGCTTGGTGCCCGGGAATAGGCAGCCCCAGCATTTT
TRBV12-3/TRBV12-4	TRBJ2-2	TRBD2	16	many	CATTTNGLAGAGELFF	TGTGCCACAACAACGAACGGGCTAGCGGGAGCCGGGGAGCTGTTTTTT
TRBV6-5	TRBJ2-2	-	14	many	CASGNAMNTGELFF	TGTGCCAGCGGCAACGCAATGAACACCGGGGAGCTGTTTTTT
TRBV6-1	TRBJ2-7	-	13	-	CASRSPWNYEQYF	TGTGCCAGCAGGTCCCCATGGAACTACGAGCAGTACTTC
TRBV28	TRBJ2-2	-	14	few	CASSLMQNTGELFF	TGTGCCAGCAGTTTGATGCAGAACACCGGGGAGCTGTTTTTT
TRBV28	TRBJ2-4	TRBD2	17	many	CASSLTIAGGAKNIQYF	TGTGCCAGCAGTTTAACTATAGCGGGGGGAGCCAAAAACATTCAGTACTTC
TRBV5-1	TRBJ2-5	TRBD1	14	many	CASSLSTGEETQYF	TGCGCCAGCAGCTTGTCTACAGGGGAGGAGACCCAGTACTTC
TRBV2	TRBJ1-3	-	14	many	CASSEVGSGNTIYF	TGTGCCAGCAGTGAAGTGGGATCTGGAAACACCATATATTTT
TRBV11-2	TRBJ2-5	-	14	-	CASSLGPVQETQYF	TGTGCCAGCAGCTTAGGTCCAGTACAAGAGACCCAGTACTTC
TRBV19	TRBJ2-3	TRBD2	20	few	CASSTPGLAGFLWDTDTQYF	TGTGCCAGTAGTACCCCCGGACTAGCGGGATTCTTATGGGACACAGATACGCAGTATTTT
TRBV6-1	TRBJ2-5	TRBD2	14	few	CASRPGLAVETQYF	TGTGCCAGCAGACCGGGACTAGCAGTAGAGACCCAGTACTTC
TRBV30	TRBJ2-7	-	12	many	CAWGQRSYEQYF	TGTGCCTGGGGACAGCGATCCTACGAGCAGTACTTC
TRBV20-1	TRBJ2-7	TRBD2	14	few	CSARGPASGYEQYF	TGCAGTGCTAGAGGTCCGGCTAGCGGCTACGAGCAGTACTTC